The rows below give T cell receptor beta chains drawn from one sample of a study of technical replicates of blood from a few donors. Data came from immunoSEQ multiplex PCR; TCRdb stores just in-frame clones and leaves some out. The table has approximately 44,000 clones, around 96% seen once; the top ten hold 0.35% to 0.4%. The sample taken for sequencing was T cells isolated from PBMCs. All receptors derive from a human donor in good health. Both conserved end residues are part of each CDR3. Fields, in order: D gene, V gene, J gene, CDR3 DNA, CDR3 protein. D genes are given only for firm matches.

d_gene: -
v_gene: TRBV25-1
j_gene: TRBJ1-2
CDR3nt: TGTGCCAGCAGTGGGGACACCGCCTATGGCTACACCTTC
CDR3aa: CASSGDTAYGYTF

d_gene: TRBD1
v_gene: TRBV11-2
j_gene: TRBJ2-7
CDR3nt: TGTGCCAGCAGCTTAGCAGGGGGCTCCTACGAGCAGTACTTC
CDR3aa: CASSLAGGSYEQYF

d_gene: -
v_gene: TRBV7-9
j_gene: TRBJ2-7
CDR3nt: TGTGCCAGCAGCCCCGGACAGCTCTACGAGCAGTACTTC
CDR3aa: CASSPGQLYEQYF

d_gene: TRBD1
v_gene: TRBV6-1
j_gene: TRBJ1-2
CDR3nt: TGTGCCAGCAGTGAACGTGCCCACAGGGGGAACTATGGCTACACCTTC
CDR3aa: CASSERAHRGNYGYTF

d_gene: TRBD1
v_gene: TRBV2
j_gene: TRBJ1-2
CDR3nt: TGTGCCAGCGGGGGGACAGCTTATGGCTACACCTTC
CDR3aa: CASGGTAYGYTF

d_gene: -
v_gene: TRBV14
j_gene: TRBJ2-6
CDR3nt: TGTGCCAGCAGCCAATGGACCAGGGCGGGGTTCGGGGCCAACGTCCTGACTTTC
CDR3aa: CASSQWTRAGFGANVLTF

d_gene: -
v_gene: TRBV30
j_gene: TRBJ1-2
CDR3nt: TGTGCCTGGTCGGGGTACTATGGCTACACCTTC
CDR3aa: CAWSGYYGYTF

d_gene: TRBD2
v_gene: TRBV9
j_gene: TRBJ2-7
CDR3nt: TGTGCCAGCAGCGGATATAGCGGGTACGAGCAGTACTTC
CDR3aa: CASSGYSGYEQYF

d_gene: -
v_gene: TRBV7-9
j_gene: TRBJ2-3
CDR3nt: TGTGCCAGCAGCTCATACATACCAGATACGCAGTATTTT
CDR3aa: CASSSYIPDTQYF

d_gene: TRBD2
v_gene: TRBV5-1
j_gene: TRBJ2-3
CDR3nt: TGCGCCAGCAGCTTGCCCATAGCGGGAGGATCGGATACGCAGTATTTT
CDR3aa: CASSLPIAGGSDTQYF

d_gene: -
v_gene: TRBV6-6
j_gene: TRBJ1-4
CDR3nt: TGTGCCAGCAGTTACCAGGTCTTTGAAGGACTGTTTTTT
CDR3aa: CASSYQVFEGLFF

d_gene: TRBD1
v_gene: TRBV30
j_gene: TRBJ2-7
CDR3nt: TGTGCCTTAAGACAGGGCTACGAGCAGTACTTC
CDR3aa: CALRQGYEQYF

d_gene: -
v_gene: TRBV11-2
j_gene: TRBJ1-4
CDR3nt: TGTGCCAGCAGCTATACCCTTGAAGAGAATGAAAAACTGTTTTTT
CDR3aa: CASSYTLEENEKLFF

d_gene: -
v_gene: TRBV10-3
j_gene: TRBJ1-3
CDR3nt: TGTGCCACCTGGGAGGGATTGAGCGGAAACACCATATATTTT
CDR3aa: CATWEGLSGNTIYF

d_gene: -
v_gene: TRBV2
j_gene: TRBJ2-4
CDR3nt: TGTGCCAGCAGTGAAACAGGGCCTCCGCACATTCAGTACTTC
CDR3aa: CASSETGPPHIQYF

d_gene: -
v_gene: TRBV4-1
j_gene: TRBJ2-7
CDR3nt: TGCGCCAGCAGCCAAGATCGGCTAGCGAACTACGAGCAGTACTTC
CDR3aa: CASSQDRLANYEQYF

d_gene: TRBD1
v_gene: TRBV9
j_gene: TRBJ1-1
CDR3nt: TGTGCCAGCAGCGCTAGACAGGGATTGACTTTCTTT
CDR3aa: CASSARQGLTFF

d_gene: -
v_gene: TRBV19
j_gene: TRBJ1-2
CDR3nt: TGTGCCAGTAGTATAGATCAATTCCGAAGACAATCGTATGGCTACACCTTC
CDR3aa: CASSIDQFRRQSYGYTF